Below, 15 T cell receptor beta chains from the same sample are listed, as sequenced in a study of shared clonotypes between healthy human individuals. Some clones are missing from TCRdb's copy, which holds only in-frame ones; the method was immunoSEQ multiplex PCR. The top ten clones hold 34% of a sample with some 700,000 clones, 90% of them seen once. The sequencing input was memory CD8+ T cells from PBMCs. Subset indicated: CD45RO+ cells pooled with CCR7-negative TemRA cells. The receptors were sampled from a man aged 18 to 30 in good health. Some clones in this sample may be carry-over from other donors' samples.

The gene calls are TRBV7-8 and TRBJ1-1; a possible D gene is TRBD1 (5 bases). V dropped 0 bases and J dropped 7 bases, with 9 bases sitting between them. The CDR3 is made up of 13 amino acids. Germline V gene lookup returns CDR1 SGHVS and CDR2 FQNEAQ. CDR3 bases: TGTGCCAGCAGCTTAGCTCGAGGGGATGAAGCTTTCTTT. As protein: CASSLARGDEAFF. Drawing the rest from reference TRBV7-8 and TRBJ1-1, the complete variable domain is GAGVSQSPRYKVAKRGQDVALRCDPISGHVSLFWYQQALGQGPEFLTYFQNEAQLDKSGLPSDRFFAERPEGSVSTLKIQRTQQEDSAVYLCASSLARGDEAFFGQGTRLTVV.

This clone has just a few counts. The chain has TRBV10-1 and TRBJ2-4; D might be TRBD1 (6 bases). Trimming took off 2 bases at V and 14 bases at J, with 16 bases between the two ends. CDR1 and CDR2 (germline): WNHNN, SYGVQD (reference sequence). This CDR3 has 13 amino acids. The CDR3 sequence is CASSEIRAGVKYF. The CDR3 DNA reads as TGCGCCAGCAGTGAGATTCGGGCAGGGGTAAAGTACTTC.

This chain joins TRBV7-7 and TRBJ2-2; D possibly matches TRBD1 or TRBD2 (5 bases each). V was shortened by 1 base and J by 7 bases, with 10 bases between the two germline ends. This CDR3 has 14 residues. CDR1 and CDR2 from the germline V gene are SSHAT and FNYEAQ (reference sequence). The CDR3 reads CASSLGGAGGELFF. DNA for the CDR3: TGTGCCAGCAGCTTAGGAGGGGCTGGCGGGGAGCTGTTTTTT.

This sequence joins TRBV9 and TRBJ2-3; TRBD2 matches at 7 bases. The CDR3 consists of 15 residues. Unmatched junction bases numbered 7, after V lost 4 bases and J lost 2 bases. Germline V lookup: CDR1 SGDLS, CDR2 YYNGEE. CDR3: CASSSTGTNTDTQYF. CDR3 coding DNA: TGTGCCAGCAGCTCAACCGGGACTAACACAGATACGCAGTATTTT.

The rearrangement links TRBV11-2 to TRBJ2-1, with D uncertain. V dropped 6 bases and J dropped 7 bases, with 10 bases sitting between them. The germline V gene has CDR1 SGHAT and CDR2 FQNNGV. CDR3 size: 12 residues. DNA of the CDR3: TGTGCCAGCAGTCACGCTTGGAATGAGCAGTTCTTC. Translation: CASSHAWNEQFF.

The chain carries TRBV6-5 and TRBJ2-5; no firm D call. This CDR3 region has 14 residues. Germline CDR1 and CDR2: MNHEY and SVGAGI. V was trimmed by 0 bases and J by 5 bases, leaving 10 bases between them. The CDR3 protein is CASSYSIEPETQYF. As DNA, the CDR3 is TGTGCCAGCAGTTACTCTATCGAGCCGGAGACCCAGTACTTC.

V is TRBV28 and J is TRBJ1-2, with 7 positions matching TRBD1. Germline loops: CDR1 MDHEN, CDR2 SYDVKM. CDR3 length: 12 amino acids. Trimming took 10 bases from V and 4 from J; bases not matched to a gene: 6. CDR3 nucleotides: TGTGCCATCATTAACAGGGGCTATGGCTACACCTTC. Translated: CAIINRGYGYTF.

DNA of the CDR3: TGTGCCAGCAGCGTAGGACCGCAGGTTGAAGCTTTCTTT. Translation: CASSVGPQVEAFF. This chain uses TRBV9 with TRBJ1-1; D gene ambiguous. Trimming cost V 0 bases and J 7 bases, with 10 bases left between them. The CDR3 totals 13 residues. Germline V gene sequence: CDR1 SGDLS, CDR2 YYNGEE. Full variable domain (rest looked up from reference TRBV9 and TRBJ1-1): DSGVTQTPKHLITATGQRVTLRCSPRSGDLSVYWYQQSLDQGLQFLIQYYNGEERAKGNILERFSAQQFPDLHSELNLSSLELGDSALYFCASSVGPQVEAFFGQGTRLTVV.

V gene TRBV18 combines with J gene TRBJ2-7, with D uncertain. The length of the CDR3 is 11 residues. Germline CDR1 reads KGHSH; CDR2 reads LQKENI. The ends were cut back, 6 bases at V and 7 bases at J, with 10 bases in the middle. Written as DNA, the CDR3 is TGTGCCAGCTCCCCCCCTGGGGAGCAGTACTTC. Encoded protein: CASSPPGEQYF.

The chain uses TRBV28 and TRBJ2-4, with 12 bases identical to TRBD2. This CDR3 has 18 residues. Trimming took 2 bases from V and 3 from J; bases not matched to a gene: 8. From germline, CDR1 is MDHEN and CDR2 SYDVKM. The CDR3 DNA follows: TGTGCCAGCAGTTTAACTGGGCTAGCGGGAGGGCTCAAAAACATTCAGTACTTC. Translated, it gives CASSLTGLAGGLKNIQYF. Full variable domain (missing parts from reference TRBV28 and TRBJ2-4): DVKVTQSSRYLVKRTGEKVFLECVQDMDHENMFWYRQDPGLGLRLIYFSYDVKMKEKGDIPEGYSVSREKKERFSLILESASTNQTSMYLCASSLTGLAGGLKNIQYFGAGTRLSVL.

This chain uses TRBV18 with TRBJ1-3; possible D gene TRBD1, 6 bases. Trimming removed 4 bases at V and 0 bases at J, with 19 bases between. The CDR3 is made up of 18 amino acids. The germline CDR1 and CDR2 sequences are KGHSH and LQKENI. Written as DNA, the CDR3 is TGTGCCAGCTCACTCACCCCGGGGGGCGACCTCTCTGGAAACACCATATATTTT. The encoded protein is CASSLTPGGDLSGNTIYF.

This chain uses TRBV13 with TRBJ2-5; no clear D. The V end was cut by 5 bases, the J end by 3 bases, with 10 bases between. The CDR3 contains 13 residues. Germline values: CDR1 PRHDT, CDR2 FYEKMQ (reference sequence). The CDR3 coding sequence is TGTGCCAGCAGCCCCGCAGAGGAAGAGACCCAGTACTTC. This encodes CASSPAEEETQYF.

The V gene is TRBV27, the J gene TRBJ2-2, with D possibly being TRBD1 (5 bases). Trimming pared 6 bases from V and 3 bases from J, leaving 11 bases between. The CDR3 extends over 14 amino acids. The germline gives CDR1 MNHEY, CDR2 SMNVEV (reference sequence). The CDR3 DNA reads TGTGCCAGCAGCTTGACAGACCACACCGGGGAGCTGTTTTTT. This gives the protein CASSLTDHTGELFF.

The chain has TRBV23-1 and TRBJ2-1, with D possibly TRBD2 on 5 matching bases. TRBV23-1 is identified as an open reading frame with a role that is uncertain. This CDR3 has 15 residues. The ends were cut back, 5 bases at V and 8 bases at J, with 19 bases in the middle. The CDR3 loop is CASSVRLEGPDEQFF. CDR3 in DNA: TGCGCCAGCAGTGTTAGGCTAGAGGGTCCGGATGAGCAGTTCTTC.

The CDR3 DNA sequence: TGTGCCAGCAGCTCTCTCGAGGGGCCTGGGGGCTACACCTTC. This gives the protein CASSSLEGPGGYTF. The chain recombines TRBV7-9 with TRBJ1-2; maybe TRBD1 (5 bases). CDR3 length: 14 amino acids. Germline assignment: CDR1 SEHNR and CDR2 FQNEAQ (reference sequence). V shed 4 bases and J shed 8 bases, with 17 bases lying between them.